Following are 26 T cell receptor beta chains from one sample sequenced in a study of OX40 agonist ivuxolimab in advanced cancers. Using immunoSEQ multiplex PCR, the repertoire was profiled, and TCRdb retains in-frame clones only, with some absent. In the table there are about 83,000 clones, 65% to 85% of which are singletons. This specimen consisted of CD4+ or CD8+ T cells sorted from blood, obtained in a trial of the OX40 agonist ivuxolimab. The receptors here all came from an adult with an advanced solid tumor such as melanoma, head and neck, liver or kidney cancer.

This sequence joins TRBV18 and TRBJ2-1; 10 nucleotides match TRBD2. V lost 3 bases and J lost 6; bases outside the gene matches: 5. CDR1 KGHSH and CDR2 LQKENI come from the germline V gene. CDR3 length: 15 amino acids. The CDR3 DNA reads as TGTGCCAGCTCACCGGGACTAGCGAACGGCAATGAGCAGTTCTTC. This gives the protein CASSPGLANGNEQFF.

V and J are TRBV29-1 and TRBJ1-1; D remains unclear. V lost 5 bases, J lost 1 base, and 14 bases lay in between. This CDR3 is built from 14 residues. In germline, CDR1 is SQVTM, CDR2 ANQGSEA. The CDR3 bases are TGCAGCGTTCGGAATAACGACGGGAACACTGAAGCTTTCTTT. Its translation is CSVRNNDGNTEAFF.

DNA of the CDR3: TGTGCCAGCAACCTCGAAGGGGCGGAACAAGAGACCCAGTACTTC. Its translation is CASNLEGAEQETQYF. This chain connects TRBV2 to TRBJ2-5, with D tentatively TRBD1 (5 bases). Deletions cut 7 bases from V and 2 bases from J, with 17 bases between. Germline-derived CDR1 and CDR2 are SNHLY and FYNNEI. The CDR3 is 15 amino acids. Full variable domain (remainder filled in from reference TRBV2 and TRBJ2-5): EPEVTQTPSHQVTQMGQEVILRCVPISNHLYFYWYRQILGQKVEFLVSFYNNEISEKSEIFDDQFSVERPDGSNFTLKIRSTKLEDSAMYFCASNLEGAEQETQYFGPGTRLLVL.

V and J are TRBV7-2 and TRBJ2-3; tentatively, D is TRBD1 or TRBD2 (6 bases each). Per germline, CDR1 SGHTA and CDR2 FQGNSA. The CDR3 runs 15 residues. Trimming removed 1 base at V and 3 bases at J, with 11 bases between. The CDR3 loop is CASSLGVGGTDTQYF. The CDR3 DNA sequence: TGTGCCAGCAGCTTAGGCGTAGGGGGGACAGATACGCAGTATTTT.

This clone came up once. V and J are TRBV25-1 and TRBJ2-1; D is possibly TRBD1 or TRBD2 (6 bases each). The V end lost 4 bases, the J end lost 10 bases, and 20 bases lay between the germline ends. Germline-derived CDR1 and CDR2 are MGHDK and SYGVNS. The CDR3 consists of 15 residues. The CDR3 loop reads CASSGRDTRLREQFF. The CDR3 coding sequence is TGTGCCAGCAGTGGGCGGGACACCCGCCTCCGCGAGCAGTTCTTC.

CDR3 DNA: TGTGCCAGCAGTCGAGGACAGGGCGCTTACAATGAGCAGTTCTTC. Its translation: CASSRGQGAYNEQFF. This chain uses TRBV6-5 with TRBJ2-1; TRBD1 aligns across 8 bases. CDR1 MNHEY and CDR2 SVGAGI come from the germline V gene. The CDR3 spans 15 residues. V lost 5 bases, J lost 4 bases, and 7 bases stayed unmatched.

J is TRBJ2-5 and V is TRBV30, with D perhaps matching TRBD1 (6 bases). Germline CDR1 reads GTSNPN; CDR2 reads SVGIG (reference sequence). V gave up 3 bases and J gave up 3 bases, with 11 bases separating them. The CDR3 runs to 13 residues. CDR3 nucleotide sequence: TGTGCCTGGAGACAGGGTCGGGAAGAGACCCAGTACTTC. Protein sequence: CAWRQGREETQYF.

The rearrangement links TRBV5-1 to TRBJ2-2, with D perhaps given as TRBD1 or TRBD2 (6 bases each). The V gene lost 0 bases and the J gene lost 7 bases, with 13 bases spanning the gap. The CDR3 is 15 residues long. CDR1 is SGHRS and CDR2 is YFSETQ in the germline V gene. The CDR3 region has the DNA TGCGCCAGCAGCTTGGTGTCGGGGGCTGGCGGGGAGCTGTTTTTT. This gives the protein CASSLVSGAGGELFF.

This clone showed up just once. The chain uses TRBV27 and TRBJ1-6; no clear D. Germline CDR1 MNHEY, CDR2 SMNVEV (reference sequence). Between the trimmed V and J ends, which lost 1 base and 0 bases, there was a span of 13 bases. This CDR3 spans 18 amino acids. The CDR3 sequence: CASSLWSPASSYNSPLHF. In DNA, the CDR3 is TGTGCCAGCAGTTTATGGAGTCCCGCCAGCTCCTATAATTCACCCCTCCACTTT.

V usage is TRBV29-1 and J usage is TRBJ1-4; D is perhaps TRBD1 (5 bases). The CDR3 is 14 residues long. Germline V lookup: CDR1 SQVTM, CDR2 ANQGSEA. V dropped 7 bases and J dropped 0 bases, with 12 bases sitting between them. CDR3 sequence (DNA): TGCAGCGCCACAAGGGGATCAACTAATGAAAAACTGTTTTTT. Translation gives CSATRGSTNEKLFF.

This clone was seen only once. The chain employs TRBV7-9 and TRBJ1-4; D ambiguous. Germline V gene lookup returns CDR1 SEHNR and CDR2 FQNEAQ (reference sequence). The CDR3 covers 14 residues. The ends were cut back, 1 base at V and 11 bases at J, with 14 bases in the middle. The CDR3 DNA reads as TGTGCCAGCAGCTTAGGCTTCGAGCCCATTAAACTGTTTTTT. Translation gives CASSLGFEPIKLFF. Filled out from reference TRBV7-9 and TRBJ1-4, the complete variable domain reads DTGVSQNPRHKITKRGQNVTFRCDPISEHNRLYWYRQTLGQGPEFLTYFQNEAQLEKSRLLSDRFSAERPKGSFSTLEIQRTEQGDSAMYLCASSLGFEPIKLFFGSGTQLSVL.

The chain has TRBV19 and TRBJ2-5, with D perhaps TRBD2 (6 bases). Per germline, CDR1 LNHDA and CDR2 SQIVND (reference sequence). The germline V and J ends were trimmed by 9 bases and 2 bases, with 19 bases remaining between them. The CDR3 contains 15 residues. CDR3 residues: CASTPTVGLQETQYF. For the CDR3, the DNA is TGTGCCAGCACCCCTACGGTGGGACTTCAAGAGACCCAGTACTTC. Full variable domain (rest looked up from reference TRBV19 and TRBJ2-5): DGGITQSPKYLFRKEGQNVTLSCEQNLNHDAMYWYRQDPGQGLRLIYYSQIVNDFQKGDIAEGYSVSREKKESFPLTVTSAQKNPTAFYLCASTPTVGLQETQYFGPGTRLLVL.

About this clone: This sample also contains other DNA sequences that code for the same CDR3. The chain links TRBV18 to TRBJ1-5; D unclear. CDR3 length: 13 residues. Germline assignment: CDR1 KGHSH and CDR2 LQKENI. The germline V and J ends were trimmed by 3 bases and 5 bases, with 8 bases remaining between them. The CDR3 protein is CASSPGRDQPQHF. The CDR3 bases are TGTGCCAGCTCACCCGGGAGGGATCAGCCCCAGCATTTT.

This chain links TRBV27 with TRBJ2-7; 10 bases fit TRBD1. The CDR3 contains 15 residues. The J segment lost 4 bases and the V segment lost 5 bases, leaving 8 bases of the junction unmatched. Germline CDR1 and CDR2: MNHEY and SMNVEV (reference sequence). Here the CDR3 DNA reads TGTGCCAGCAGTCCCGGGACAGGGGTACAGTACGAGCAGTACTTC. It yields the protein CASSPGTGVQYEQYF.

The gene calls are TRBV4-1 and TRBJ1-6, with D maybe TRBD1 (5 bases). Germline values: CDR1 MGHRA, CDR2 YSYEKL. Trimming shortened V by 1 base and J by 1 base, and 11 bases separated the two germline ends. CDR3 length equals 17 residues. This chain's CDR3 is CASSQANGGSYNSPLHF. The CDR3 DNA is TGCGCCAGCAGCCAAGCAAACGGGGGTTCCTATAATTCACCCCTCCACTTT.

The chain couples TRBV5-1 to TRBJ1-4; possibly TRBD1 for D (5 bases). V was shortened by 2 bases and J by 7 bases, with 9 bases between the two germline ends. Germline V lookup: CDR1 SGHRS, CDR2 YFSETQ. This CDR3 spans 13 amino acids. The CDR3 DNA reads TGCGCCAGCAGCTTCTCAGGGTTTGAAAAACTGTTTTTT. Translation gives CASSFSGFEKLFF.

The chain employs TRBV6-6 and TRBJ2-2, with TRBD1 as a possible D gene (6 bases). This CDR3 is built from 16 residues. The V and J ends lost 8 bases and 5 bases respectively, with 21 bases between them. From germline, CDR1 is MNHNY and CDR2 SVGAGI (reference sequence). The CDR3 is CASSPRGMGFTGELFF. CDR3 in DNA: TGTGCCAGCTCCCCGAGGGGGATGGGGTTTACCGGGGAGCTGTTTTTT.

This chain uses TRBV25-1 with TRBJ1-1; a weak D match, TRBD1 (5 bases). Looked up from germline, CDR1 is MGHDK and CDR2 is SYGVNS. The CDR3 covers 12 residues. The germline V and J ends were trimmed by 5 bases and 10 bases, with 14 bases remaining between them. The CDR3, as DNA: TGTGCCAGCAGTCCTCAGGGTTGGGGAGCTTTCTTT. It yields the protein CASSPQGWGAFF.

The CDR3 coding sequence is TGTGCCAGTAGTACCCATTCGACAGGAGGTTATCAGCCCCAGCATTTT. It is translated as CASSTHSTGGYQPQHF. The chain carries TRBV19 and TRBJ1-5; possible D gene TRBD1, 6 bases. The germline V gene has CDR1 LNHDA and CDR2 SQIVND (reference sequence). The CDR3 has 16 residues. V was clipped by 4 bases and J by 5 bases, with 18 bases between them.

This chain uses TRBV7-9 with TRBJ1-1; tentative D call: TRBD1 (5 bases). Germline CDR1 SEHNR, CDR2 FQNEAQ (reference sequence). This CDR3 region has 12 residues. V was shortened by 3 bases and J by 5 bases, with 7 bases between the two germline ends. This CDR3 is CASSFGATEAFF. Written as DNA, the CDR3 is TGTGCCAGCAGCTTTGGGGCGACTGAAGCTTTCTTT.

The J gene is TRBJ1-5, the V gene TRBV5-1; no definite D call. V shed 2 bases and J shed 6 bases, with 12 bases lying between them. Germline V gene sequence: CDR1 SGHRS, CDR2 YFSETQ. The CDR3 is 14 residues long. CDR3 in DNA: TGCGCCAGCAGCTTAGACGGATCGAGTCAGCCCCAGCATTTT. It translates to CASSLDGSSQPQHF.

The chain couples TRBV15 to TRBJ2-1, with 9 bases fitting TRBD2. Germline V CDR1 and CDR2: LNHNV, YYDKDF (reference sequence). This CDR3 contains 18 residues. V lost 1 base to trimming and J lost 2 bases; unmatched junction nucleotides: 9. Written as DNA, the CDR3 is TGTGCCACCAGCAGAGTTGGGGGAGGCGGGAGGGCCTACAATGAGCAGTTCTTC. Translation gives CATSRVGGGGRAYNEQFF. Combining the CDR3 with reference TRBV15 and TRBJ2-1 gives the whole variable domain DAMVIQNPRYQVTQFGKPVTLSCSQTLNHNVMYWYQQKSSQAPKLLFHYYDKDFNNEADTPDNFQSRRPNTSFCFLDIRSPGLGDTAMYLCATSRVGGGGRAYNEQFFGPGTRLTVL.

V gene TRBV7-2 combines with J gene TRBJ1-3, with TRBD1 as a possible D gene (5 bases). V was trimmed by 0 bases and J by 0 bases, leaving 12 bases between them. Germline V gene data show CDR1 as SGHTA and CDR2 as FQGNSA. This CDR3 has 17 residues. The DNA of the CDR3 is TGTGCCAGCAGCTTAGCGGGGGACGGTTACTCTGGAAACACCATATATTTT. Protein: CASSLAGDGYSGNTIYF.

The rearrangement joins TRBV12-5 to TRBJ1-6; D uncertain. Trimming removed 8 bases at V and 10 bases at J, with 12 bases between. This CDR3 contains 12 residues. Germline assignment: CDR1 LGHNT and CDR2 FRNRAP. In nucleotides, the CDR3 is TGTGCTAGTAATGACGGGGTCTCACCCCTCCACTTT. This sequence encodes CASNDGVSPLHF.

The chain couples TRBV6-5 to TRBJ2-1; perhaps D is TRBD1 or TRBD2 (6 bases each). This CDR3 contains 13 residues. CDR1 is MNHEY and CDR2 is SVGAGI in the germline V gene. Trimming took off 5 bases at V and 10 bases at J, with 15 bases between the two ends. The CDR3 reads CASSRGGSREQFF. The DNA for the CDR3 is TGTGCCAGCAGTCGAGGGGGGTCCCGCGAGCAGTTCTTC.

The rearrangement uses TRBV19 and TRBJ2-3; D remains unclear. The germline gives CDR1 LNHDA, CDR2 SQIVND (reference sequence). V was trimmed by 2 bases and J by 2 bases, leaving 11 bases between them. The CDR3 has 15 residues. The CDR3 DNA reads TGTGCCAGTAGTATAAGTCAGCACTACACAGATACGCAGTATTTT. The encoded protein is CASSISQHYTDTQYF.